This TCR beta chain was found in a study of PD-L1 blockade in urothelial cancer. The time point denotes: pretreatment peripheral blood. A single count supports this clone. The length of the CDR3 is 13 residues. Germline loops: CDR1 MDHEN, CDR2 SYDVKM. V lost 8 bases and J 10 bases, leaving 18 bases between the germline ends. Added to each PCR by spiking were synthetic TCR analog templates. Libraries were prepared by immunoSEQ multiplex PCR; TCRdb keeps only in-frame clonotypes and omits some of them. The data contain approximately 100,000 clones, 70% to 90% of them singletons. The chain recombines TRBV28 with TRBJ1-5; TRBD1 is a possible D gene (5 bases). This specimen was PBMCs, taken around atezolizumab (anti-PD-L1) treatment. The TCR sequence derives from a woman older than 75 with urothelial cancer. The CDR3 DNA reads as TGTGCCAGCTCGCGCGGGACGGGGGGACCCCAGCATTTT. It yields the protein CASSRGTGGPQHF.